This T cell receptor beta chain came from a study of T cell responses to AZD1222 COVID-19 vaccine. At the level of the study: Timing groups of about 4 and about 12 weeks for second doses were pooled. Study conclusions and caveats: There were vaccine-associated CD4 TCRs across spike, dominant at 160-218 and 743-854. Spike-specific TCR depth and breadth grew after two AZD1222 doses.

Concerning this clone: Its cognate antigen is unknown.

V was cut by 5 bases and J by 2 bases, with 10 bases left in between. The CDR3 loop spans 12 amino acids. Germline loops: CDR1 GTSNPN, CDR2 SVGIG (reference sequence). Generated by immunoSEQ multiplex PCR, the TCRdb table keeps only in-frame clones and is missing some. The sample lists 150,000 to 200,000 clones, 85% to 95% occurring once. V gene TRBV30 combines with J gene TRBJ2-7; tentative D call: TRBD2 (5 bases). This TCR was sampled from an adult in good health. Sequencing was performed on peripheral blood, taken on day 0 of AZD1222 vaccination. The CDR3: CAWSSQAYEQYF. The CDR3 DNA sequence: TGTGCCTGGTCTAGCCAGGCCTACGAGCAGTACTTC.